These 19 T cell receptor beta chains share one sample of origin, sequenced in a study of blood T cell repertoires in COVID-19. Clones were sequenced by immunoSEQ multiplex PCR, and TCRdb holds only the in-frame ones, with some missing. This sample carries about 55,000 clones, 88% of them seen once, and the ten largest clones take approximately 8%. The sample comprised peripheral blood. These receptors were obtained from a man aged 55-75 years with active COVID-19.

The chain recombines TRBV29-1 with TRBJ2-3, with 12 bases that match TRBD2. Germline V CDR1 and CDR2: SQVTM, ANQGSEA. CDR3 length equals 14 residues. J gave up 5 bases and V 7 bases, and 7 bases lay outside the gene matches. Here the CDR3 DNA reads TGCAGCGGTAATCCGGGACTAGCGGGAGATACGCAGTATTTT. This sequence encodes CSGNPGLAGDTQYF.

The V and J genes are TRBV3-1 (or the pseudogene TRBV3-2) and TRBJ2-1; the match to TRBD2 covers 15 bases. Looked up from germline, CDR1 is LGHDT and CDR2 is YNNKEL (reference sequence). This CDR3 contains 19 residues. With V trimmed by 7 bases and J by 1 base, 11 bases remained unmatched. The CDR3 DNA is TGTGCCAGCACCACAGGAGGACTAGCGGGAGGGTTATCCTACAATGAGCAGTTCTTC. Its protein is CASTTGGLAGGLSYNEQFF.

This rearrangement joins TRBV19 to TRBJ1-1; D remains ambiguous. Germline assignment: CDR1 LNHDA and CDR2 SQIVND (reference sequence). The CDR3 sequence is 15 residues long. V was cut by 7 bases and J by 1 base, with 16 bases left in between. CDR3 coding DNA: TGTGCCAGTACCCGAGGTGACTCCGCGAACACTGAAGCTTTCTTT. As protein: CASTRGDSANTEAFF. The complete variable domain, with remaining parts taken from reference TRBV19 and TRBJ1-1, reads DGGITQSPKYLFRKEGQNVTLSCEQNLNHDAMYWYRQDPGQGLRLIYYSQIVNDFQKGDIAEGYSVSREKKESFPLTVTSAQKNPTAFYLCASTRGDSANTEAFFGQGTRLTVV.

The chain combines TRBV6-1 with TRBJ2-1, with TRBD2 identical over 13 bases. CDR1 is MNHNS, CDR2 SASEGT, per germline. The CDR3 is 16 amino acids. After removal of 2 bases from V and 9 bases from J, the junction contained 7 bases not matched to a gene. The CDR3 sequence is CASSELGTSGNGEQFF. CDR3 bases: TGTGCCAGCAGTGAACTAGGGACTAGCGGGAACGGTGAGCAGTTCTTC.

This chain uses TRBV30 with TRBJ2-7, with D unclear. The CDR3 spans 13 residues. The V gene's germline CDR1 is GTSNPN and CDR2 SVGIG (reference sequence). V lost 5 bases and J lost 0, with 11 bases in between. CDR3 sequence (DNA): TGTGCCTGGGCCACAACGCTCTCCTACGAGCAGTACTTC. Its protein product is CAWATTLSYEQYF.

The rearrangement uses TRBV4-1 and TRBJ2-1; TRBD2 aligns across 12 bases. V lost 0 bases and J lost 7; bases outside the gene matches: 7. The CDR3 sequence is 17 residues long. Germline loops: CDR1 MGHRA, CDR2 YSYEKL. CDR3: CASSQEPPTSGSNEQFF. CDR3 DNA sequence: TGCGCCAGCAGCCAAGAACCCCCGACTAGCGGGAGTAATGAGCAGTTCTTC.

This chain links TRBV30 with TRBJ2-7; D is unclear. There are 13 residues in the CDR3. V lost 0 bases to trimming and J lost 3 bases, with 9 bases between them. CDR1 and CDR2 from the germline V gene are GTSNPN and SVGIG (reference sequence). The CDR3 spells CAWSVVELYEQYF. DNA of the CDR3: TGTGCCTGGAGTGTTGTAGAACTCTACGAGCAGTACTTC. The variable domain in full, completed from reference TRBV30 and TRBJ2-7, reads SQTIHQWPATLVQPVGSPLSLECTVEGTSNPNLYWYRQAAGRGLQLLFYSVGIGQISSEVPQNLSASRPQDRQFILSSKKLLLSDSGFYLCAWSVVELYEQYFGPGTRLTVT.

This chain joins TRBV6-2 or TRBV6-3 and TRBJ1-5; D gene unclear. V lost 5 bases and J lost 0, with 14 bases in between. The CDR3 spans 16 residues. The V gene's germline CDR1 is MNHEY and CDR2 SVGEGT. DNA of the CDR3: TGTGCCAGCAGTACTATATACGACGTTAGCAATCAGCCCCAGCATTTT. Amino acids: CASSTIYDVSNQPQHF.

The V and J genes are TRBV18 and TRBJ1-2; D is unresolved. The length of the CDR3 is 15 residues. The germline gives CDR1 KGHSH, CDR2 LQKENI. V was cut by 4 bases and J by 0 bases, with 12 bases left in between. CDR3 DNA sequence: TGTGCCAGCTCACTAGCTTCGGAGGCTAACTATGGCTACACCTTC. It encodes CASSLASEANYGYTF.

CDR3 nucleotides: TGTGCCAGCAGTTTTCATGCAGGGAACACTGAAGCTTTCTTT. It codes for CASSFHAGNTEAFF. V gene TRBV28 combines with J gene TRBJ1-1; D call uncertain. Trimming took off 3 bases at V and 1 base at J, with 9 bases between the two ends. In germline, CDR1 is MDHEN, CDR2 SYDVKM. This CDR3 has 14 amino acids.

This clone appeared a few times. The V gene is TRBV10-1, the J gene TRBJ2-3; 10 bases map to TRBD1. The CDR3 length is 15 residues. V shed 6 bases and J 2 bases; nucleotides not matched to a gene: 5. Germline assignment: CDR1 WNHNN and CDR2 SYGVQD (reference sequence). The CDR3, as DNA: TGCGCCAGCAGCGGGGGACAGGGGACCACAGATACGCAGTATTTT. Translation gives CASSGGQGTTDTQYF.

The chain has TRBV2 and TRBJ2-7; 9 bases map to TRBD1. The CDR3 loop spans 12 amino acids. J was trimmed by 4 bases and V by 6 bases; bases with no gene match: 1. Germline V gives CDR1 SNHLY, CDR2 FYNNEI. The CDR3 nucleotides read TGTGCCAGCAGGGGACAGGGATACGAGCAGTACTTC. Translation: CASRGQGYEQYF.

This clone was observed once. The rearrangement links TRBV4-2 to TRBJ2-7; 11 bases agree with TRBD2. From germline, CDR1 is LGHNA and CDR2 YNFKEQ. CDR3 length equals 16 residues. The V segment lost 1 base and the J segment 5 bases; nucleotides outside the gene matches: 7. CDR3 sequence: CASSQVASGRRNEQYF. In DNA, the CDR3 is TGTGCCAGCAGCCAAGTAGCTAGCGGGAGGCGTAACGAGCAGTACTTC.

This clone was picked up one time. The chain is built from TRBV6-5 and TRBJ1-5; unclear D gene. This CDR3 contains 15 residues. V lost 5 bases and J lost 0, with 11 bases in between. Germline V gives CDR1 MNHEY, CDR2 SVGAGI. The DNA of the CDR3 is TGTGCCAGCAGTAAGGCGGGTCATAGCAATCAGCCCCAGCATTTT. Translation: CASSKAGHSNQPQHF.

V is TRBV3-1 (or the pseudogene TRBV3-2) and J is TRBJ1-3; D is perhaps TRBD1 (5 bases). Germline V gene lookup returns CDR1 LGHDT and CDR2 YNNKEL (reference sequence). Trimming took off 0 bases at V and 2 bases at J, with 11 bases between the two ends. This CDR3 contains 16 residues. The CDR3 loop reads CASSQDQGYPGNTIYF. The CDR3 DNA reads as TGTGCCAGCAGCCAAGACCAGGGCTACCCTGGAAACACCATATATTTT.

The gene calls are TRBV5-1 and TRBJ2-4; D is unclear. The CDR3 consists of 18 residues. CDR1 and CDR2 from the germline V gene are SGHRS and YFSETQ. Trimming took 0 bases from V and 0 from J, leaving 16 bases between them. The CDR3 loop reads CASSLAQRSRIAKNIQYF. CDR3 bases: TGCGCCAGCAGCTTGGCCCAGAGAAGCAGGATAGCCAAAAACATTCAGTACTTC.

The chain uses TRBV9 and TRBJ2-1, with 7 bases matching TRBD2. The V and J ends lost 2 bases and 1 base, in that order; junction bases with no gene match: 6. Germline V CDR1 and CDR2: SGDLS, YYNGEE. The CDR3 runs 16 residues. In nucleotides, the CDR3 is TGTGCCAGCAGCGTGGCGGGAGCTCCGTCCTACAATGAGCAGTTCTTC. Protein: CASSVAGAPSYNEQFF.

This chain links TRBV24-1 with TRBJ1-1, with a tentative D call TRBD1 (6 bases). Trimming removed 3 bases at V and 4 bases at J, with 14 bases between. The V gene's germline CDR1 is KGHDR and CDR2 SFDVKD. This CDR3 is built from 15 residues. The CDR3 region has the DNA TGTGCCACCAGTGATCCTGGGGGCCTAAGCACTGAAGCTTTCTTT. Amino acids: CATSDPGGLSTEAFF.

This chain links TRBV9 with TRBJ2-1; 11 nucleotides line up with TRBD2. V lost 0 bases and J lost 10; bases outside the gene matches: 3. The CDR3 totals 14 residues. CDR1 is SGDLS, CDR2 YYNGEE, per germline. Written as DNA, the CDR3 is TGTGCCAGCAGCGTAGAACTAGCGGGAGTCGAGCAGTTCTTC. It yields the protein CASSVELAGVEQFF.